The T cell receptor beta chain under discussion was sequenced for a study of blood T cell repertoires in COVID-19 (dated by TCRdb to 2020 to 2021). Background on the whole study: Samples covering the acute and convalescent phases of COVID-19 were provided by collaborators in the United States, Italy and Spain. Samples were obtained from the ongoing ImmuneRACE study (first 160 participants) and from 1,254 subjects provided by 6 global collaborators. Where available, HLA class I and class II types were obtained from metadata supplied by the sample provider rather than from assay-based typing. Nearly every sample came with metadata listing a de-identified subject ID, COVID-19 status, age in years and sex. The prospective study material was composed of cDNA or gDNA derived from T cells, B-cell-depleted T cells, or PBMCs. The repertoires were released in a freely available public database meant as a resource for research on the immune response to SARS-CoV-2. Deeply sampled blood TCRbeta repertoires from subjects exposed to, actively infected with, or recovered from COVID-19 were included in the dataset. The study at large found these results: Clinical and demographic metadata were provided uncurated, with the amount varying by source and participant.

The collaborating institutions used their own protocols to collect whole blood in K2EDTA tubes. For TCRbeta analysis, collaborator samples were shipped as frozen whole blood, as isolated PBMCs, or as DNA extracted from either sample type. TCRbeta CDR3 regions were amplified from genomic DNA by means of the immunoSEQ Assay, a bias-controlled multiplex PCR. In the authors' own workflow: The number of nucleated cells in each sample was estimated by amplification of reference gene primers within the assay. To quantify the absolute abundance of each unique TCRbeta CDR3 rearrangement, sequence reads were collapsed and filtered. For each sample, productive Simpson clonality was calculated as the square root of Simpson's diversity index over productive rearrangements. The clones in this table, taken by TCRdb from immuneACCESS, are in-frame only. Not every clone is retained; where verified, under half of the shortfall comes from an unresolved V gene, and the cause of the rest is unknown. D and trimming were read from the DNA, whereas the V and J calls and clone size are those reported in that table. This sample comprises approximately 83,000 clones, approximately 77% of them detected only once. The ten largest clones capture around 9.4% of the sample.

The CDR3 runs 16 residues from the cysteine to the phenylalanine. Just the 48-base CDR3 DNA is kept, in frame starting at base 1. CDR1 LNHDA and CDR2 SQIVND are derived from the germline V gene (reference sequence). At the junction V is shortened by 1 base and J by 4 bases, with 16 bases in between. Concerning this clone itself: Its antigen remains unidentified. No base qualities exist here, and no much larger clone lies one base off it.

Sequenced input: peripheral blood. In this chain, TRBV19 is recombined with TRBJ1-2; the best D guess is TRBD1, with 5 bases matching. The origin of this receptor is a woman over 75 with acute or convalescent COVID-19. The CDR3 has the sequence CASSIGYPGMGYGYTF. Here is the DNA: TGTGCCAGTAGTATAGGGTATCCAGGGATGGGCTATGGCTACACCTTC. The entire variable domain, with the stretches around the CDR3 drawn from the reference TRBV19 and TRBJ1-2 proteins, is DGGITQSPKYLFRKEGQNVTLSCEQNLNHDAMYWYRQDPGQGLRLIYYSQIVNDFQKGDIAEGYSVSREKKESFPLTVTSAQKNPTAFYLCASSIGYPGMGYGYTFGSGTRLTVV.